This T cell receptor beta chain derives from a study of OX40 agonist ivuxolimab in advanced cancers. General notes on the study: Ivuxolimab was an agonistic, fully human IgG2 monoclonal antibody directed against OX40 (CD134), a costimulatory receptor. Intravenous ivuxolimab was administered to patients every 2 weeks at six dose levels: 0.01, 0.1, 0.3, 1.5, 3 and 10 mg/kg. Of the roughly 51 patients in dose escalation, approximately 20 had hepatocellular carcinoma, some 15 had melanoma, 9 had renal cell carcinoma and 9 had head and neck cancer. A male proportion of roughly 80% and a mean age of around 60 years, ranging from about 23 to 90, were recorded for the dose-escalation cohort. Prior anti-PD-1, anti-PD-L1 or anti-CTLA-4 therapy was permitted, and 40% to 50% of dose-escalation patients had received checkpoint inhibitors. Partial responses occurred in three dose-escalation patients: two with cutaneous melanoma and one with hepatocellular carcinoma. The point of sequencing TCRbeta in the periphery was to test whether ivuxolimab changed TCR sequence diversity and drove clonal T-cell expansion. The paper describes the monotherapy dose-escalation part (N ≈ 50 patients) of the phase I trial of ivuxolimab. Results the study describes overall, beyond this receptor: Low levels of normalized T-cell clonal expansion were also seen in some patients who did not respond. Clonal expansion of both CD4+ and CD8+ blood T cells was observed from baseline to week 6 at doses 0.1 to 3.0 mg/kg. In partial responders in the 0.1-3.0 mg/kg groups, normalized peripheral clonal expansion was found to be among the lowest, especially among CD8+ T cells. On average, CD8+ T cells showed more expanded clones than CD4+ T cells after ivuxolimab. Which antigens the clonally expanded peripheral T cells were specific for was not determined.

In the case of this clone: The target of this receptor is not known. The record has no base qualities; no much larger clone is one base away.

V was cut back by 5 bases and J by 4 bases, leaving a gap of 9 bases between them. CDR1 and CDR2 are read off the germline V gene as LGHNT and FRNRAP. There are 13 amino acids in the CDR3, from cysteine to phenylalanine inclusive. Of all the DNA, just the CDR3 is kept, 39 bases in frame from base 1. Genomic DNA was isolated from the sorted cells so that the TCRbeta CDR3 region could be sequenced. TCRbeta CDR3 regions were sequenced using the immunoSEQ Assay. TCRdb carries this immuneACCESS record with in-frame sequences only. Its versions omit some clonotypes, under half of them owing to an unresolved V gene in the studies checked, with the rest unexplained. The sample data list roughly 15,000 clones, and approximately 86% of these were observed just once. 15% to 20% of the sample lies in the top ten. Patients with autoimmune disease history or receiving systemic immunosuppression were excluded from the trial. In every dose cohort, peripheral blood was drawn for TCR sequencing at baseline, cycle 4 day 1, and cycle 7 day 1. Samples were obtained from an open-label, multicenter, first-in-human phase I dose-escalation trial of ivuxolimab. Adults with locally advanced or metastatic melanoma, renal cell carcinoma, hepatocellular carcinoma or head and neck squamous cell carcinoma were enrolled in the trial. Before TCR sequencing, CD4+ T cells and CD8+ T cells from peripheral blood were sorted into separate populations.

This sequence originates from an adult with an advanced solid tumor such as melanoma, head and neck, liver or kidney cancer. The chain joins TRBV12-5 to TRBJ2-1; the D gene cannot be named for sure. Sequencing was performed on CD4+ or CD8+ T cells sorted from blood, taken in a trial of the OX40 agonist ivuxolimab. The sequenced DNA is TGTGCTAGTGGTACGACTGGTTACAATGAGCAGTTCTTC. Protein translation: CASGTTGYNEQFF. Here the CDR3 is joined to the reference TRBV12-5 and TRBJ2-1 genes, and the full variable domain is: DARVTQTPRHKVTEMGQEVTMRCQPILGHNTVFWYRQTMMQGLELLAYFRNRAPLDDSGMPKDRFSAEMPDATLATLKIQPSEPRDSAVYFCASGTTGYNEQFFGPGTRLTVL.